What follows are 5 T cell receptor beta chains derived from one specimen sequenced in a study of regulatory T cells in long-lasting Graves disease. Time point described: newly diagnosed GD, antithyroid drugs for less than 3 months. PBMC RNA was the source of the TCR library. Researchers made TCR beta libraries by using iRepertoire HTBI primers and running Arm-PCR on CDR3 regions. TCRdb reprocessed the multiplex PCR reads via MiXCR and lists one record per CDR3 protein. There are hundreds of thousands of distinct CDR3 sequences in the sample; 15% to 20% occur only once, and roughly 25% lies in the top ten. The same sample was also used in a study of T cells in Graves' hyperthyroidism and ophthalmopathy.

The source was peripheral blood mononuclear cells (PBMCs), collected at new diagnosis, from a patient treated with antithyroid drugs. The receptors originated from a woman aged 40-65 years with Graves disease.

This clonotype was counted between two and nine times. The chain couples TRBV12-3 or TRBV12-4 to TRBJ1-2; no definite D call. CDR3 length equals 14 residues. With 5 bases removed from V and 1 base from J, the gap between germline ends came to 11 bases. Here the CDR3 DNA reads TGTGCCAGCAGTGATCCCGCCCTTAACTATGGCTACACCTTC. This sequence encodes CASSDPALNYGYTF.

This clonotype was found many times. The V gene is TRBV28, the J gene TRBJ1-5, with TRBD1 as a possible D gene (5 bases). The V end lost 7 bases, the J end lost 5 bases, and 21 bases lay between the germline ends. The germline V gene has CDR1 MDHEN and CDR2 SYDVKM. The CDR3 consists of 16 residues. This CDR3 reads CASTSGTRRSHQPQHF. As DNA, the CDR3 is TGTGCCAGCACCTCTGGGACCAGAAGGTCCCATCAGCCCCAGCATTTT.

This clonotype showed up many times. The V and J genes are TRBV3-1 and TRBJ1-3, with a possible D match to TRBD1 (6 bases). The CDR3 covers 16 residues. V was trimmed by 2 bases and J by 1 base, leaving 12 bases between them. Germline V gene sequence: CDR1 LGHDT, CDR2 YNNKEL (reference sequence). The CDR3, as DNA: TGTGCCAGCAGCCAATCGCACGGGACATCTGGAAACACCATATATTTT. This codes for CASSQSHGTSGNTIYF. The variable domain in full, completed from reference TRBV3-1 and TRBJ1-3, reads DTAVSQTPKYLVTQMGNDKSIKCEQNLGHDTMYWYKQDSKKFLKIMFSYNNKELIINETVPNRFSPKSPDKAHLNLHINSLELGDSAVYFCASSQSHGTSGNTIYFGEGSWLTVV.

This clonotype was picked up a small number of times. The V and J genes are TRBV5-8 and TRBJ2-3, with 9 bases that match TRBD2. Losses at the gene ends were 2 bases for V and 0 bases for J; bases not matched to a gene: 4. The CDR3 sequence is 16 residues long. CDR1 and CDR2 from the germline V gene are SGHTS and YDEGEE. The CDR3 is CASSFPSGGSTDTQYF. The CDR3 nucleotides read TGTGCCAGCAGCTTTCCGAGCGGGGGGAGCACAGATACGCAGTATTTT.

This clonotype has a handful of counts. The V and J genes are TRBV7-9 and TRBJ2-7; D call uncertain. The CDR3 covers 12 residues. Trimming left V 8 bases short and J 7 bases short, with 15 bases between. CDR1 is SEHNR and CDR2 is FQNEAQ in the germline V gene (reference sequence). DNA of the CDR3: TGTGCCAGCCTCGAGTCCCCCACGGAGCAGTACTTC. Its protein product is CASLESPTEQYF.